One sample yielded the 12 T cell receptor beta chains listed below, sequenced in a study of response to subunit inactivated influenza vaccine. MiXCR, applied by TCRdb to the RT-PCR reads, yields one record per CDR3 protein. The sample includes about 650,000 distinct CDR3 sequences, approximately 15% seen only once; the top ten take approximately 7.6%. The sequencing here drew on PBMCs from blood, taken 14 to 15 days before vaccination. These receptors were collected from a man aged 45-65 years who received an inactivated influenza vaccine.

CDR3 DNA sequence: TGTGCCATCAAGGGACAGCAACAAGAGACCCAGTACTTC. Translation: CAIKGQQQETQYF. The chain uses TRBV10-3 and TRBJ2-5, with 7 bases matching TRBD1. The CDR3 covers 13 residues. Germline V CDR1 and CDR2: ENHRY, SYGVKD. J lost 2 bases, V lost 7 bases, and 4 bases had no gene match.

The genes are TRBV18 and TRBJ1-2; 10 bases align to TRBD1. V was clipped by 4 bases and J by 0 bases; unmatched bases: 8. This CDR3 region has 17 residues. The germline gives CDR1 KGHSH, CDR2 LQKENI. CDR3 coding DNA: TGTGCCAGCTCACACTCCGGGACAGGGGACCCTAACTATGGCTACACCTTC. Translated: CASSHSGTGDPNYGYTF.

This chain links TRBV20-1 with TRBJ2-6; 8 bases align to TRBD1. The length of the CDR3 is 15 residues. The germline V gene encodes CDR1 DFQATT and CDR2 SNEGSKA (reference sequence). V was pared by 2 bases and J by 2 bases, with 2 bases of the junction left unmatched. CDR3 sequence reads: CSARRTGPGANVLTF. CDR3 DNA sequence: TGCAGTGCTAGACGGACAGGGCCTGGGGCCAACGTCCTGACTTTC.

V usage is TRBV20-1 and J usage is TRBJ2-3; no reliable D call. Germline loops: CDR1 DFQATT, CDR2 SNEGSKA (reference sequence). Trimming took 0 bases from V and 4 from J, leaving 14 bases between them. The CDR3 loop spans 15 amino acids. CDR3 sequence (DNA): TGCAGTGCTAGAGATCTGGGCTATCGCCCAGATACGCAGTATTTT. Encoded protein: CSARDLGYRPDTQYF.

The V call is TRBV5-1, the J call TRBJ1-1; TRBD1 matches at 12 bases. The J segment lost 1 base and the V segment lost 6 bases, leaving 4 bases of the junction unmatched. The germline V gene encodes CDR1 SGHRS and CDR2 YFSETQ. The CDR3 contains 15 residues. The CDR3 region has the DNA TGCGCCAGCACCGGGACAGGGGGCACGAACACTGAAGCTTTCTTT. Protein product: CASTGTGGTNTEAFF.

In DNA form, the CDR3 reads TGTGCCAGCAAGAGTAACCCCAATGAGCAGTTCTTC. As protein: CASKSNPNEQFF. The genes are TRBV2 and TRBJ2-1; no definite D call. CDR1 is SNHLY, CDR2 FYNNEI, per germline. Trimming took off 7 bases at V and 6 bases at J, with 10 bases between the two ends. CDR3 length: 12 amino acids.

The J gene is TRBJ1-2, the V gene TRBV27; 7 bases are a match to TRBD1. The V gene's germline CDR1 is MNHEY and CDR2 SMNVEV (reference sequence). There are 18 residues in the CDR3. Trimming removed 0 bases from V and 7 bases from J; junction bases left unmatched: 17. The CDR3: CASSLSPFGDLQGVGYTF. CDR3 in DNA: TGTGCCAGCAGTTTATCGCCATTCGGGGACCTCCAGGGGGTTGGCTACACCTTC.

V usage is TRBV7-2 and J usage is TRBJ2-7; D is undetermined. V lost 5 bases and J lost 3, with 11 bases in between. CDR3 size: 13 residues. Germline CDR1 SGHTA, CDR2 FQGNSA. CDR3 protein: CASSRASNYEQYF. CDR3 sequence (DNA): TGTGCCAGCAGCAGGGCAAGTAACTACGAGCAGTACTTC.

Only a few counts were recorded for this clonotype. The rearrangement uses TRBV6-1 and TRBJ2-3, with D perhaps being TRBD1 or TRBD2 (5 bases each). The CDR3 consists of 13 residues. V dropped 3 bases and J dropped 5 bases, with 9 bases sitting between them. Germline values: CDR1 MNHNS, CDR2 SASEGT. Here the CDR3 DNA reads TGTGCCAGCAGTGAGGGGGTCGAAGATACGCAGTATTTT. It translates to CASSEGVEDTQYF.

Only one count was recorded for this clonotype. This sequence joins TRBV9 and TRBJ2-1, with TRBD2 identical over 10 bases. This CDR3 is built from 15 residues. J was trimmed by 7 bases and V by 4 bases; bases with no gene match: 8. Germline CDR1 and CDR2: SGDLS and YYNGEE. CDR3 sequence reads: CASSPASGSFNEQFF. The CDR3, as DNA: TGTGCCAGCAGCCCGGCTAGCGGGAGTTTTAATGAGCAGTTCTTC.

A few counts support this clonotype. CDR3 coding DNA: TGCAGTGCCGCTAGCGGGGTGGGGAGCTCCTACAATGAGCAGTTCTTC. Amino acids: CSAASGVGSSYNEQFF. The chain recombines TRBV20-1 with TRBJ2-1; 9 bases are a match to TRBD2. The V gene end was trimmed by 6 bases and the J gene end by 0 bases; junction bases not matched to a gene: 9. The CDR3 contains 16 residues. Germline V lookup: CDR1 DFQATT, CDR2 SNEGSKA (reference sequence).

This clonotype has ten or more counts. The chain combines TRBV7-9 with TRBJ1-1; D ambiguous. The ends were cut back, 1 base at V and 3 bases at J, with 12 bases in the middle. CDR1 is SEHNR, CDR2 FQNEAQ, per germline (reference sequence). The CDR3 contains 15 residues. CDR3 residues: CASSLGGQEYTEAFF. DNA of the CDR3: TGTGCCAGCAGCTTAGGAGGGCAAGAATACACTGAAGCTTTCTTT. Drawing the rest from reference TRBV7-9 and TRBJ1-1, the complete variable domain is DTGVSQNPRHKITKRGQNVTFRCDPISEHNRLYWYRQTLGQGPEFLTYFQNEAQLEKSRLLSDRFSAERPKGSFSTLEIQRTEQGDSAMYLCASSLGGQEYTEAFFGQGTRLTVV.